The clone carrying this T cell receptor beta chain has only one observation. This specimen belongs to a study of blood T cell repertoires in COVID-19. Data came from immunoSEQ multiplex PCR; TCRdb stores just in-frame clones and leaves some out. Of 200,000 to 300,000 clones listed, approximately 86% are singletons. Deletions cut 4 bases from V and 2 bases from J, with 11 bases between. The CDR3 is made up of 14 amino acids. Looked up from germline, CDR1 is MNHEY and CDR2 is SVGAGI. Sequences were obtained from peripheral blood. The chain is built from TRBV6-5 and TRBJ1-2; D uncertain. This clonotype originated in a woman aged 60-75 years with COVID-19, enrolled during active disease. CDR3 coding DNA: TGTGCCAGCAGTTTCGAGAACCCAAACTATGGCTACACCTTC. Protein product: CASSFENPNYGYTF.